Listed below are T cell receptor beta chains from one sample, sequenced in a study of PD-1 blockade in mismatch repair-deficient tumors. TCRdb's table, derived via immunoSEQ multiplex PCR, lists solely in-frame clones and lacks some. The table includes some 120,000 clones, 70% to 90% detected once. The sample consisted of peripheral blood, taken 44 weeks after starting pembrolizumab. All receptors derive from an adult with mismatch repair-deficient cancer. Both conserved end residues are part of each CDR3. D genes are given only for firm matches. Clone size is shown for a subset of rows, as once, few, many or a class of expanded clone.

17	TRBV11-1	TRBD1	TRBJ2-1	once	TGTGCCAGCAGCCTCGGGGCCGGACAGGGGAACTACAATGAGCAGTTCTTC	CASSLGAGQGNYNEQFF
15	TRBV7-3	.	TRBJ2-1	.	TGTGCCAGCAGCCCCCTTTTCGCTAAGAACAATGAGCAGTTCTTC	CASSPLFAKNNEQFF
15	TRBV13	.	TRBJ1-1	once	TGTGCCAGCAGCTTAGGCGGGGCGGGGCGGGCTGGAGCTTTCTTT	CASSLGGAGRAGAFF
12	TRBV6-5	.	TRBJ1-5	.	TGTGCCAGCACAGGGGGCAATCAGCCCCAGCATTTT	CASTGGNQPQHF
15	TRBV2	.	TRBJ2-7	.	TGTGCCAGCGGCGACCTGGCACCGTCGGGCTACGAGCAGTACTTC	CASGDLAPSGYEQYF
18	TRBV27	TRBD2	TRBJ2-5	.	TGTGCCAGCAGTTCCCCCCCCAGCGGGAAGGCAGATGGAGAGACCCAGTACTTC	CASSSPPSGKADGETQYF
15	TRBV6-6	TRBD2	TRBJ2-7	.	TGTGCCAGCAGTGGGGGGACTAGGGTTTCCTACGAGCAGTACTTC	CASSGGTRVSYEQYF
18	TRBV11-2	TRBD2	TRBJ2-1	.	TGTGCCAGCAGCTTATATTTGACTAGCGGTGCGCGGGGCAATGAGCAGTTCTTC	CASSLYLTSGARGNEQFF
14	TRBV5-6	TRBD2	TRBJ2-1	few	TGTGCCAGCACCACGGGGGGATGGCTCAATGAGCAGTTCTTC	CASTTGGWLNEQFF
14	TRBV5-1	.	TRBJ1-5	once	TGCGCCAGCAGACCTGGGGATAGCAATCAGCCCCAGCATTTT	CASRPGDSNQPQHF
14	TRBV7-8	.	TRBJ1-3	.	TGTGCCAGCAGCTTAGAGGGCTCTGGAAACACCATATATTTT	CASSLEGSGNTIYF
16	TRBV7-9	TRBD2	TRBJ2-3	.	TGTGCCAGCAGCCGCCCACCCGGCGGGAGAAGGGATACGCAGTATTTT	CASSRPPGGRRDTQYF
15	TRBV27	TRBD2	TRBJ2-7	.	TGTGCCAGCAGTCAGACTAGCGGGGATTTTTACGAGCAGTACTTC	CASSQTSGDFYEQYF
16	TRBV25-1	TRBD1	TRBJ2-3	.	TGTGCCAGCAGTGAATGGGACAGGTCCTTCACAGATACGCAGTATTTT	CASSEWDRSFTDTQYF
14	TRBV10-3	TRBD1	TRBJ2-7	.	TGTGCCATCAGTGAGTCGGGACAGGGAGTACAACAGTACTTC	CAISESGQGVQQYF
14	TRBV6-1	TRBD2	TRBJ2-7	once	TGTGCCAGCAGTGAATATCGCGGGAGCGTCGAGCAGTACTTC	CASSEYRGSVEQYF
14	TRBV11-2	TRBD1	TRBJ2-7	.	TGTGCCAGCAGCTTAGGGACAGGCTCCTACGAGCAGTACTTC	CASSLGTGSYEQYF
15	TRBV19	.	TRBJ2-2	.	TGTGCCAGTAGTCCTAGGACAGAGAACACCGGGGAGCTGTTTTTT	CASSPRTENTGELFF
17	TRBV29-1	TRBD2	TRBJ2-1	.	TGCAGCGTGACGGCCGGGAGACTAGCGGGAGGGTACAATGAGCAGTTCTTC	CSVTAGRLAGGYNEQFF
18	TRBV5-4	TRBD1	TRBJ2-3	.	TGTGCCAGCAGCACCGCAGCCTCGGGACAGGGCAACACAGATACGCAGTATTTT	CASSTAASGQGNTDTQYF
13	TRBV6-1	.	TRBJ2-5	.	TGTGCCAGCAAGGGCCGTGGGGGGGAGACCCAGTACTTC	CASKGRGGETQYF
20	TRBV15	TRBD2	TRBJ2-7	.	TGTGCCACCAGCCAAAATCGGGCCAAACTGCGACTAGCGGGAGACTACGAGCAGTACTTC	CATSQNRAKLRLAGDYEQYF
12	TRBV7-9	.	TRBJ2-7	.	TGTGCCAGCAGCCCACCCACCTACGAGCAGTACTTC	CASSPPTYEQYF
18	TRBV12-5	TRBD1	TRBJ1-2	.	TGTGCTAGTGGACAGGGGGACAGGGGATTGAAAGCTAACTATGGCTACACCTTC	CASGQGDRGLKANYGYTF
15	TRBV30	.	TRBJ1-2	few	TGTGCCTGGAGTGGGCGCGAAGGGGTAGGGGATCGCTACACCTTC	CAWSGREGVGDRYTF
16	TRBV7-2	TRBD2	TRBJ2-3	.	TGTGCCAGCAGCCCCCCTAGCGGGAGTGGCACAGATACGCAGTATTTT	CASSPPSGSGTDTQYF
13	TRBV19	TRBD1	TRBJ2-7	.	TGTGCCAGTAGTTCACAGGGGGTACACGAGCAGTACTTC	CASSSQGVHEQYF
15	TRBV7-9	.	TRBJ1-4	.	TGTGCCAGCAGCTTAGCAGCCAGGCCCAATGAAAAACTGTTTTTT	CASSLAARPNEKLFF
16	TRBV10-3	.	TRBJ2-1	.	TGTGCCATCGGGACCTATCGGACAAAGTTTAACAATGAGCAGTTCTTC	CAIGTYRTKFNNEQFF
14	TRBV9	TRBD1	TRBJ1-4	.	TGTGCCAGCAGCGGGGGACAGGGGGAAGAAAAACTGTTTTTT	CASSGGQGEEKLFF
19	TRBV7-2	.	TRBJ1-5	.	TGTGCCAGCAGCTTAGTAAGCTCTGGCAGGGGTCCAAGCAATCAGCCCCAGCATTTT	CASSLVSSGRGPSNQPQHF
13	TRBV6-4	.	TRBJ2-3	.	TGTGCCAGCAGTGACAGGGCCACAGATACGCAGTATTTT	CASSDRATDTQYF
13	TRBV29-1	.	TRBJ2-1	.	TGCAGCGTTGACGGGGACACGGACAATGAGCAGTTCTTC	CSVDGDTDNEQFF
15	TRBV10-3	TRBD2	TRBJ2-2	.	TGTGCCATCAGTCGGGCGGGAGGAGGCACCGGGGAGCTGTTTTTT	CAISRAGGGTGELFF
14	TRBV5-6	.	TRBJ1-5	.	TGTGCCAGCACCGTCGGCGGCCTCTATCAGCCCCAGCATTTT	CASTVGGLYQPQHF
17	TRBV9	.	TRBJ1-5	.	TGTGCCAGCAGCGTAGCACCCGACAGTGATAGCAATCAGCCCCAGCATTTT	CASSVAPDSDSNQPQHF
14	TRBV5-1	.	TRBJ2-5	.	TGCGCCAGCAGCCCACGACGCCGCCAAGAGACCCAGTACTTC	CASSPRRRQETQYF
12	TRBV7-9	.	TRBJ1-5	.	TGTGCCAGCAGCTTAGGGGATCAGCCCCAGCATTTT	CASSLGDQPQHF
13	TRBV28	.	TRBJ1-2	.	TGTGCCAGCAGCCCCGGCCCCTGGGTCAGCTACACCTTC	CASSPGPWVSYTF
14	TRBV4-3	TRBD1	TRBJ2-7	.	TGCGCCAGCAGCCAAACAGGGGGCCCCTACGAGCAGTACTTC	CASSQTGGPYEQYF
12	TRBV19	.	TRBJ2-1	.	TGTGCCAGTACTGGGCCCTACAATGAGCAGTTCTTC	CASTGPYNEQFF